The 10 T cell receptor beta chains listed next were all sequenced from one sample in a study of shared clonotypes between healthy human individuals. Some clones are missing from TCRdb's copy, which holds only in-frame ones; the method was immunoSEQ multiplex PCR. Of approximately 720,000 clones listed, 60% to 80% were seen once; the top ten hold 1.5% to 2%. Material: memory CD4+ T cells sorted from blood. Subset indicated: CD45RA-negative fraction. Receptors originate from a woman in her twenties or thirties in good health.

In this sample, this clone turned up a few times. The identical CDR3 is also encoded by other nucleotide sequences in the sample. The chain is built from TRBV7-9 and TRBJ2-5; 10 bases match TRBD2. The CDR3 is 14 residues long. Germline CDR1 and CDR2: SEHNR and FQNEAQ (reference sequence). V dropped 3 bases and J dropped 4; count of bases not matched to a gene: 2. The CDR3 coding sequence is TGTGCCAGCAGCTTGTCTAGCGGGAGAGAGACCCAGTACTTC. This translates into CASSLSSGRETQYF.

The chain combines TRBV4-2 with TRBJ1-1; tentatively, D is TRBD1 (5 bases). CDR1 is LGHNA, CDR2 YNFKEQ, per germline. The CDR3 runs 14 residues. V lost 3 bases to trimming and J lost 2 bases, with 10 bases between them. The chain's CDR3 is CASSQGTDNTEAFF. The DNA for the CDR3 is TGTGCCAGCAGCCAGGGGACGGATAACACTGAAGCTTTCTTT.

The chain has TRBV29-1 and TRBJ2-1; 9 positions agree with TRBD1. The V and J ends lost 4 bases and 0 bases, in that order; junction bases with no gene match: 10. CDR1 and CDR2 from the germline V gene are SQVTM and ANQGSEA. The CDR3 length is 17 residues. CDR3 loop: CSVGDRVTLGSYNEQFF. In nucleotides, the CDR3 is TGCAGCGTTGGGGACAGGGTAACTCTTGGCTCCTACAATGAGCAGTTCTTC.

The chain recombines TRBV30 with TRBJ2-1; 10 nucleotides agree with TRBD2. Per the germline V gene, CDR1 is GTSNPN and CDR2 is SVGIG (reference sequence). The CDR3 sequence is 16 residues long. V shed 2 bases, J shed 6 bases, and the junction held 10 bases outside the gene matches. DNA for the CDR3: TGTGCCTGGAGTCACCCCGGGACTAGCGATCCCAATGAGCAGTTCTTC. It codes for CAWSHPGTSDPNEQFF.

CDR3 in amino acids: CASSIGQGHGYTF. CDR3 DNA sequence: TGCGCCAGCAGCATAGGACAGGGACATGGCTACACCTTC. The chain links TRBV5-1 to TRBJ1-2; 8 nucleotides match TRBD1. With V trimmed by 4 bases and J by 6 bases, 5 bases remained unmatched. Germline loops: CDR1 SGHRS, CDR2 YFSETQ. This CDR3 is 13 amino acids long. The entire variable domain, with the rest obtained from reference TRBV5-1 and TRBJ1-2, is as follows: KAGVTQTPRYLIKTRGQQVTLSCSPISGHRSVSWYQQTPGQGLQFLFEYFSETQRNKGNFPGRFSGRQFSNSRSEMNVSTLELGDSALYLCASSIGQGHGYTFGSGTRLTVV.

In the case of this clone: Other nucleotide sequences in the sample specify the same CDR3. The CDR3: CASSFGQNYEQYF. The CDR3 nucleotides read TGTGCCAGCAGCTTCGGACAGAACTACGAGCAGTACTTC. The chain links TRBV11-3 to TRBJ2-7, with a possible D match to TRBD1 (6 bases). Trimming left V 3 bases short and J 3 bases short, with 9 bases between. The germline V gene has CDR1 SGHNT and CDR2 YENEEA. The CDR3 loop spans 13 amino acids.

The chain carries TRBV5-1 and TRBJ2-2; 11 bases align to TRBD1. The germline CDR1 and CDR2 sequences are SGHRS and YFSETQ. The CDR3 loop spans 16 amino acids. V shed 2 bases, J shed 4 bases, and the junction held 4 bases outside the gene matches. The chain's CDR3 is CASSFRTGGGTGELFF. The CDR3 nucleotides read TGCGCCAGCAGCTTCCGGACAGGGGGCGGCACCGGGGAGCTGTTTTTT.

The chain has TRBV7-8 and TRBJ2-7; 7 bases map to TRBD2. V lost 8 bases and J lost 0; bases outside the gene matches: 10. Germline loops: CDR1 SGHVS, CDR2 FQNEAQ. The CDR3 sequence is 15 residues long. CDR3 nucleotide sequence: TGTGCCAGCTTCCGCACGGGGGGACCCTCCTACGAGCAGTACTTC. This translates into CASFRTGGPSYEQYF.

J is TRBJ2-4 and V is TRBV27, with 7 bases matching TRBD1. With 0 bases clipped from V and 5 bases from J, the junction kept 4 bases outside the gene matches. Germline assignment: CDR1 MNHEY and CDR2 SMNVEV (reference sequence). This CDR3 contains 15 residues. The chain's CDR3 is CASSLSWQGENIQYF. The CDR3, as DNA: TGTGCCAGCAGTTTATCGTGGCAGGGGGAAAACATTCAGTACTTC.

A remark on this clone: The same CDR3 arises from other DNA sequences in this sample as well. This chain connects TRBV7-9 to TRBJ2-7; possible D gene TRBD2, 7 bases. Trimming took off 1 base at V and 2 bases at J, with 9 bases between the two ends. The CDR3 runs to 14 residues. Germline V gives CDR1 SEHNR, CDR2 FQNEAQ (reference sequence). In DNA form, the CDR3 reads TGTGCCAGCAGCTTAGAGGGGGGGCCCTACGAGCAGTACTTC. This encodes CASSLEGGPYEQYF.